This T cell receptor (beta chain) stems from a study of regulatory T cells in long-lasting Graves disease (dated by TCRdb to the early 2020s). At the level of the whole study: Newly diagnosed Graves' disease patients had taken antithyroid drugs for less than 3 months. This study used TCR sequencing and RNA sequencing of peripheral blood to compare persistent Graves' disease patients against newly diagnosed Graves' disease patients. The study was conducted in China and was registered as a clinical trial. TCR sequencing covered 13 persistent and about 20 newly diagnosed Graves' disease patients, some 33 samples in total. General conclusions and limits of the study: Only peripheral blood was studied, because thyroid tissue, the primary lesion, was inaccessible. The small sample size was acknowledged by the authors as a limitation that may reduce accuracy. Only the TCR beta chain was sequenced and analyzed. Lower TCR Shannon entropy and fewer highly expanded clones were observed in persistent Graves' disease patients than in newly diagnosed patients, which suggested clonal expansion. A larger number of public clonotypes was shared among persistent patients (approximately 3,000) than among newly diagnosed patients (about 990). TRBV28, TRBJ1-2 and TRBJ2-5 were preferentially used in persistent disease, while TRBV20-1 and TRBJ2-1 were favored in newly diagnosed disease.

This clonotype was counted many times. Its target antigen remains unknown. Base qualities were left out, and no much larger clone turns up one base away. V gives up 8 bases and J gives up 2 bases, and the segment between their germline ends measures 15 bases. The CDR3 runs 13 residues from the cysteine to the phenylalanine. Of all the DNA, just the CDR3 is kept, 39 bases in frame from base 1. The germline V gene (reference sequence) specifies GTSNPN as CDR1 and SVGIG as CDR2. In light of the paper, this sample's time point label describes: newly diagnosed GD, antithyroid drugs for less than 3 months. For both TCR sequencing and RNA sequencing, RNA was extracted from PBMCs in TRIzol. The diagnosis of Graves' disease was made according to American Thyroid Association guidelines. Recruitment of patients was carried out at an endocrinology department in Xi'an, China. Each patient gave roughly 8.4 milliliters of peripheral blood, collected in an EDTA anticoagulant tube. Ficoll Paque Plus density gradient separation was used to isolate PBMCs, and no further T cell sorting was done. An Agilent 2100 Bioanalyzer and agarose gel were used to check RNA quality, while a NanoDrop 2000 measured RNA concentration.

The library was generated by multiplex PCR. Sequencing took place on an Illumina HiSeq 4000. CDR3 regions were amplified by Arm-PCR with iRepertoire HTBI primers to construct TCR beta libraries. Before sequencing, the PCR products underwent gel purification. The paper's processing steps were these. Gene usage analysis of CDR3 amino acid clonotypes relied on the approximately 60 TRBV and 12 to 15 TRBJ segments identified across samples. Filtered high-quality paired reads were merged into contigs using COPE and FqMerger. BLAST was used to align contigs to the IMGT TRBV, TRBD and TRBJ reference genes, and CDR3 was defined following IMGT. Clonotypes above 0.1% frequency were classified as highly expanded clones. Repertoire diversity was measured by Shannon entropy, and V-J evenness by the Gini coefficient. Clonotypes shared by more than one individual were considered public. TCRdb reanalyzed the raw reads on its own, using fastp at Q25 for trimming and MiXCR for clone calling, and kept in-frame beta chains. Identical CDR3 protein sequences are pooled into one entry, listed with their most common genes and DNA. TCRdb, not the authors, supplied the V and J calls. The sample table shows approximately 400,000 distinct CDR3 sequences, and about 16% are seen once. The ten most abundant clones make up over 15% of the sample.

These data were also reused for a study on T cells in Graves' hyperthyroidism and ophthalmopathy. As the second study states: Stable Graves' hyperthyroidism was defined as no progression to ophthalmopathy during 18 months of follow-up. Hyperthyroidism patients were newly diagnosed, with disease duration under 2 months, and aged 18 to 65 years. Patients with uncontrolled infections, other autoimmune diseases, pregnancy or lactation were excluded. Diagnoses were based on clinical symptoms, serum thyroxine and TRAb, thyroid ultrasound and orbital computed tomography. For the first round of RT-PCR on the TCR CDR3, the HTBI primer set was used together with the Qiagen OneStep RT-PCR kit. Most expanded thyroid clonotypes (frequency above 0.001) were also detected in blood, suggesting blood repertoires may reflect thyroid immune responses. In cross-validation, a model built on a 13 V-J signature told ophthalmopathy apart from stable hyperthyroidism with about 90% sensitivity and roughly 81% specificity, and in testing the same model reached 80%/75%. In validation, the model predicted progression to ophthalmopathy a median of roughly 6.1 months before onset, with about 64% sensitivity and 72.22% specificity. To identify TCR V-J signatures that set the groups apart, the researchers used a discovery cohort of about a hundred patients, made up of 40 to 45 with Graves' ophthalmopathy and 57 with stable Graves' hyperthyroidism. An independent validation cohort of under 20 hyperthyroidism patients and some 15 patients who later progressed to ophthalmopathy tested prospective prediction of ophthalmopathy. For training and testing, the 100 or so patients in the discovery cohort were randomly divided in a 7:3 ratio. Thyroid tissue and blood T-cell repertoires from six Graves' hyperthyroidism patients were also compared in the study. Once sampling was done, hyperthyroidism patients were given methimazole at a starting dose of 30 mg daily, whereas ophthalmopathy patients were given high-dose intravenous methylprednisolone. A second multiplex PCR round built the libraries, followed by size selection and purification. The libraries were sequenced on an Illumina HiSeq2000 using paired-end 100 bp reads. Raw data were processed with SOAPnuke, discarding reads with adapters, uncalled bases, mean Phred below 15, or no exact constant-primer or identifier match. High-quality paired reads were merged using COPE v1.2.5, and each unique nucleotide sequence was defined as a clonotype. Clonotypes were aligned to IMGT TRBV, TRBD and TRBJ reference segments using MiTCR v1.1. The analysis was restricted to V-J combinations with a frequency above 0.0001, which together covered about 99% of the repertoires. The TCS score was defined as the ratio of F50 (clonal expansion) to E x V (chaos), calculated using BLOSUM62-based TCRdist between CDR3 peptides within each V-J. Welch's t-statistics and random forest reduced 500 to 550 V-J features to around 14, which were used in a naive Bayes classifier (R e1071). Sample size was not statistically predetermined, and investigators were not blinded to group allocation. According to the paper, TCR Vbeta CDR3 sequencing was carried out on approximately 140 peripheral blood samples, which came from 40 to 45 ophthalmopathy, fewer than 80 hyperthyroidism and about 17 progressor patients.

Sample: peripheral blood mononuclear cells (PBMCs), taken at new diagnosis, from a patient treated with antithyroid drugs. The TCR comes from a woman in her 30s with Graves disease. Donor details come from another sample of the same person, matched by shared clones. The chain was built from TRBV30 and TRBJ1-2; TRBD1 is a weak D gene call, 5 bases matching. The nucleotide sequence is TGTGCCGGCTACCGGGACGGGAACTATGGCTACACCTTC. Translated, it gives CAGYRDGNYGYTF. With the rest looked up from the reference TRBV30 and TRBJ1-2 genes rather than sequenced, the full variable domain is SQTIHQWPATLVQPVGSPLSLECTVEGTSNPNLYWYRQAAGRGLQLLFYSVGIGQISSEVPQNLSASRPQDRQFILSSKKLLLSDSGFYLCAGYRDGNYGYTFGSGTRLTVV.